These 32 T cell receptor beta chains were sequenced from one sample in a study of patients and donors after allogeneic stem cell transplantation. TCRdb passed the RT-PCR reads through MiXCR, listing each CDR3 protein once. Of 25,000 or so distinct CDR3 sequences listed, over 7% are singletons. Input material: blood, either unsorted or a sorted T cell fraction (not recorded which). The receptors were sampled from a human donor who was either an allogeneic HSCT recipient or a stem cell or donor lymphocyte infusion donor (not recorded which). It is not recorded whose cells these are; they may come from a transplant donor.

The table lists this clonotype with a few counts. The chain joins TRBV7-9 to TRBJ1-1; D possibly corresponds to TRBD1 (5 bases). Germline loops: CDR1 SEHNR, CDR2 FQNEAQ (reference sequence). There are 13 residues in the CDR3. V lost 5 bases and J lost 3, with 10 bases in between. The CDR3 loop reads CASSRGQDTEAFF. The CDR3 nucleotides read TGTGCCAGCAGCCGAGGACAAGACACTGAAGCTTTCTTT.

V gene TRBV11-2 combines with J gene TRBJ2-6; the D gene is possibly TRBD2 (5 bases). The CDR3 spans 20 residues. CDR1 and CDR2 (germline): SGHAT, FQNNGV. The V and J ends lost 0 bases and 4 bases respectively, with 22 bases between them. The CDR3 bases are TGTGCCAGCAGCTTAGAGCTAAGCAGCCCCTTAGCGTGGGGGGCCAACGTCCTGACTTTC. This gives the protein CASSLELSSPLAWGANVLTF.

The table lists this clonotype with many counts. The chain employs TRBV5-1 and TRBJ1-1; D is uncertain. CDR1 is SGHRS and CDR2 is YFSETQ in the germline V gene. The length of the CDR3 is 13 residues. The V end was cut by 4 bases, the J end by 6 bases, with 13 bases between. The CDR3 is CASSTLPVAEAFF. DNA for the CDR3: TGCGCCAGCAGCACACTTCCCGTGGCTGAAGCTTTCTTT.

Ten or more counts support this clonotype. The chain has TRBV11-3 and TRBJ2-7, with unresolved D. V shed 0 bases and J shed 7 bases, with 4 bases lying between them. This CDR3 region has 11 residues. Germline CDR1 and CDR2: SGHNT and YENEEA. The CDR3, as DNA: TGTGCCAGCAGCTTAGAGTTTGAGCAGTACTTC. Protein sequence: CASSLEFEQYF.

V and J are TRBV9 and TRBJ1-2, with no clear D. V was clipped by 4 bases and J by 4 bases, with 17 bases between them. Germline V gives CDR1 SGDLS, CDR2 YYNGEE. This CDR3 comprises 15 residues. The chain's CDR3 is CASSPGPSTTYGYTF. CDR3 nucleotides: TGTGCCAGCAGCCCCGGGCCGTCCACTACCTATGGCTACACCTTC.

In this sample, this clonotype turned up many times. The chain links TRBV28 to TRBJ2-1, with a weak D call TRBD1 (6 bases). Trimming removed 6 bases at V and 4 bases at J, with 10 bases between. Germline values: CDR1 MDHEN, CDR2 SYDVKM. CDR3 size: 13 residues. CDR3 residues: CASSQDSYNEQFF. The CDR3 bases are TGTGCCAGCAGCCAGGACAGTTACAATGAGCAGTTCTTC.

The V and J genes are TRBV5-6 and TRBJ1-2, with D tentatively TRBD1 (5 bases). Germline V gene lookup returns CDR1 SGHDT and CDR2 YYEEEE. The CDR3 contains 18 residues. V was clipped by 0 bases and J by 2 bases, with 20 bases between them. CDR3 coding DNA: TGTGCCAGCAGCTTGGTTCTTTCTCCCGGACAAACAAACTATGGCTACACCTTC. Protein product: CASSLVLSPGQTNYGYTF.

This clonotype came up many times. The chain uses TRBV28 and TRBJ2-3; no firm D call. In germline, CDR1 is MDHEN, CDR2 SYDVKM. V was clipped by 6 bases and J by 1 base, with 8 bases between them. The CDR3 extends over 13 amino acids. The CDR3 DNA follows: TGTGCCAGCAGGGGGTCGGGCACAGATACGCAGTATTTT. It codes for CASRGSGTDTQYF.

There are many counts of this clonotype. V and J are TRBV7-9 and TRBJ2-1; the D gene is possibly TRBD1 (5 bases). Germline CDR1 SEHNR, CDR2 FQNEAQ (reference sequence). The CDR3 has 16 residues. V was trimmed by 1 base and J by 2 bases, leaving 12 bases between them. CDR3 sequence reads: CASSLGQGQTYNEQFF. The CDR3 bases are TGTGCCAGCAGCTTAGGGCAGGGTCAAACCTACAATGAGCAGTTCTTC.

This clonotype was observed a handful of times. The V and J genes are TRBV19 and TRBJ2-7; no clear D. V was pared by 11 bases and J by 0 bases, with 14 bases between. The CDR3 contains 13 residues. From germline, CDR1 is LNHDA and CDR2 SQIVND (reference sequence). CDR3 in amino acids: CACRAESSYEQYF. The DNA for the CDR3 is TGTGCCTGCCGGGCGGAGAGCTCCTACGAGCAGTACTTC.

This clonotype has a count of ten or more. The rearrangement links TRBV10-3 to TRBJ1-3; D not certain. The CDR3 is 15 amino acids. Trimming took off 7 bases at V and 3 bases at J, with 16 bases between the two ends. CDR1 is ENHRY and CDR2 is SYGVKD in the germline V gene. CDR3 residues: CAITPDPDRGNTIYF. As DNA, the CDR3 is TGTGCCATCACCCCGGACCCTGATCGTGGAAACACCATATATTTT.

This clonotype turned up a few times. This chain uses TRBV30 with TRBJ1-2; 9 bases fit TRBD1. The CDR3 contains 13 residues. Germline values: CDR1 GTSNPN, CDR2 SVGIG (reference sequence). V lost 7 bases, J lost 7 bases, and 10 bases stayed unmatched. The CDR3 bases are TGTGCCTTGGAGCGGGGACAGGGAGTTGGCTACACCTTC. Its translation is CALERGQGVGYTF.

The chain combines TRBV2 with TRBJ1-5; no clear D. V was trimmed by 0 bases and J by 0 bases, leaving 12 bases between them. CDR1 and CDR2 (germline): SNHLY, FYNNEI. The CDR3 runs to 17 residues. This CDR3 is CASSEAVRQYSNQPQHF. CDR3 nucleotides: TGTGCCAGCAGTGAAGCTGTCAGGCAGTATAGCAATCAGCCCCAGCATTTT.

This clonotype was observed a few times. V usage is TRBV6-1 and J usage is TRBJ1-2; possibly TRBD1 for D (5 bases). Germline CDR1 MNHNS, CDR2 SASEGT. The CDR3 is 17 residues long. The V gene lost 0 bases and the J gene lost 4 bases, with 18 bases spanning the gap. DNA of the CDR3: TGTGCCAGCAGTGAAGCCCTTTGGGACGGAGACCTCTATGGCTACACCTTC. It is translated as CASSEALWDGDLYGYTF.

This chain connects TRBV28 to TRBJ2-1, with 7 bases matching TRBD2. The CDR3 spans 17 residues. From germline, CDR1 is MDHEN and CDR2 SYDVKM. J was trimmed by 0 bases and V by 5 bases; bases with no gene match: 10. CDR3 DNA: TGTGCCAGCAGTCCCCCCGTAGCGGGTGCCTCCTACAATGAGCAGTTCTTC. Its translation is CASSPPVAGASYNEQFF.

This clonotype was recorded many times. The chain recombines TRBV20-1 with TRBJ2-5; D uncertain. Germline V gene lookup returns CDR1 DFQATT and CDR2 SNEGSKA (reference sequence). The CDR3 length is 12 residues. Trimming pared 3 bases from V and 3 bases from J, leaving 8 bases between. The CDR3 spells CSARWLEETQYF. The CDR3 DNA follows: TGCAGTGCTAGGTGGCTTGAAGAGACCCAGTACTTC.

The V and J genes are TRBV9 and TRBJ1-2; tentative D call: TRBD1 (6 bases). CDR1 and CDR2 from the germline V gene are SGDLS and YYNGEE. Trimming stripped 2 bases from V and 5 bases from J, with 10 bases between. The CDR3 consists of 13 residues. The chain's CDR3 is CASSVSGAYGYTF. DNA of the CDR3: TGTGCCAGCAGCGTCTCAGGGGCGTATGGCTACACCTTC.

This clonotype was counted at least ten times. The chain combines TRBV7-6 with TRBJ2-5; no reliable D call. The CDR3 consists of 14 residues. Germline V gives CDR1 SGHVS, CDR2 FNYEAQ. The V and J ends lost 4 bases and 2 bases respectively, with 11 bases between them. This CDR3 is CASSSGSFQETQYF. The DNA for the CDR3 is TGTGCCAGCAGCTCGGGCAGCTTTCAAGAGACCCAGTACTTC.

In this sample, this clonotype turned up many times. The V call is TRBV29-1, the J call TRBJ1-1, with D perhaps matching TRBD1 (5 bases). The CDR3 extends over 13 amino acids. Trimming removed 4 bases at V and 0 bases at J, with 9 bases between. Germline CDR1 reads SQVTM; CDR2 reads ANQGSEA. The CDR3 nucleotides read TGCAGCGTTGTACCAGGGTTGAACACTGAAGCTTTCTTT. It encodes CSVVPGLNTEAFF.

At least ten counts were recorded for this clonotype. The V call is TRBV18, the J call TRBJ2-5; D uncertain. Germline V gives CDR1 KGHSH, CDR2 LQKENI. The CDR3 consists of 13 residues. Trimming removed 1 base from V and 4 bases from J, with 7 bases in between. CDR3 residues: CASSPRFGETQYF. CDR3 bases: TGTGCCAGCTCACCACGATTCGGAGAGACCCAGTACTTC.

The CDR3, as DNA: TGTGCCAGCAGCGGCAACAGGGTTAGCGAAAAACTGTTTTTT. Its protein is CASSGNRVSEKLFF. V usage is TRBV6-1 and J usage is TRBJ1-4; D is possibly TRBD1 (6 bases). Germline lookup yields CDR1 MNHNS and CDR2 SASEGT. Trimming took off 6 bases at V and 8 bases at J, with 16 bases between the two ends. CDR3 length: 14 amino acids.

This clonotype came up a few times. The gene calls are TRBV7-9 and TRBJ2-5; perhaps TRBD1 as D (5 bases). The V and J ends lost 8 bases and 5 bases respectively, with 9 bases between them. Germline-derived CDR1 and CDR2 are SEHNR and FQNEAQ (reference sequence). This CDR3 is 11 amino acids long. This chain's CDR3 is CASGQGETQYF. The CDR3 DNA follows: TGTGCCAGCGGGCAGGGCGAGACCCAGTACTTC.

The chain recombines TRBV19 with TRBJ1-1; D not certain. Germline V lookup: CDR1 LNHDA, CDR2 SQIVND (reference sequence). The CDR3 is 12 amino acids. V lost 3 bases and J 1 base, leaving 3 bases between the germline ends. CDR3 amino acids: CASSMRNTEAFF. Written as DNA, the CDR3 is TGTGCCAGTAGTATGCGGAACACTGAAGCTTTCTTT.

V is TRBV3-1 and J is TRBJ2-3; D assignment may be TRBD1 or TRBD2 (6 bases each). The CDR3 totals 16 residues. Per germline, CDR1 LGHDT and CDR2 YNNKEL (reference sequence). V lost 0 bases to trimming and J lost 2 bases, with 12 bases between them. The CDR3 DNA is TGTGCCAGCAGCCAAGATCCTGGGGGGCTCACAGATACGCAGTATTTT. Protein sequence: CASSQDPGGLTDTQYF.

This clonotype was found many times. The chain employs TRBV7-9 and TRBJ1-1, with 8 bases lining up with TRBD1. The CDR3 consists of 15 residues. CDR1 is SEHNR, CDR2 FQNEAQ, per germline (reference sequence). V dropped 3 bases and J dropped 0; count of bases not matched to a gene: 3. In DNA, the CDR3 is TGTGCCAGCAGCTTCTCAGGGGGCCTGAACACTGAAGCTTTCTTT. This codes for CASSFSGGLNTEAFF.

This clonotype was found many times. This rearrangement joins TRBV6-1 to TRBJ2-7; the match to TRBD1 covers 9 bases. CDR1 and CDR2 from the germline V gene are MNHNS and SASEGT. The CDR3 extends over 14 amino acids. V trimming: 5 bases; J trimming: 9 bases; junction bases outside the gene matches: 11. CDR3 in DNA: TGTGCCAGCAGTCCGGGACAGGGAAAACGTGGGCAGTACTTC. It is translated as CASSPGQGKRGQYF.

The chain employs TRBV6-5 and TRBJ2-7; D not certain. There are 12 residues in the CDR3. V shed 9 bases and J shed 2 bases, with 11 bases lying between them. Looked up from germline, CDR1 is MNHEY and CDR2 is SVGAGI. The CDR3 nucleotides read TGTGCCAGTGGAGCTCCCCCCTACGAGCAGTACTTC. Translation gives CASGAPPYEQYF.

This clonotype was recorded many times. The chain employs TRBV6-2 or TRBV6-3 and TRBJ2-3; D is perhaps TRBD1 or TRBD2 (6 bases each). Germline CDR1 reads MNHEY; CDR2 reads SVGEGT. The CDR3 consists of 14 residues. Trimming left V 8 bases short and J 1 base short, with 13 bases between. The CDR3 here is CASQSGGGTDTQYF. The CDR3 DNA sequence: TGTGCCAGCCAGTCCGGGGGCGGCACAGATACGCAGTATTTT.

The J gene is TRBJ2-1, the V gene TRBV20-1; D not certain. The CDR3 contains 12 residues. The V gene's germline CDR1 is DFQATT and CDR2 SNEGSKA (reference sequence). V gave up 2 bases and J gave up 14 bases, with 16 bases separating them. CDR3 nucleotides: TGCAGTGCTAGATCCGGCCAGCCGGAAAAGTTCTTC. Its protein is CSARSGQPEKFF.

This clonotype was detected a few times. The V gene is TRBV10-1, the J gene TRBJ2-3; TRBD1 agrees at 8 bases. The CDR3 contains 12 residues. Germline CDR1 WNHNN, CDR2 SYGVQD (reference sequence). V lost 4 bases to trimming and J lost 10 bases; unmatched junction nucleotides: 4. CDR3 loop: CASSGPGGSQYF. The DNA of the CDR3 is TGCGCCAGCAGTGGTCCAGGGGGCTCGCAGTATTTT.

This clonotype was seen a handful of times. This chain joins TRBV11-1 and TRBJ2-7, with 8 bases fitting TRBD2. V was pared by 1 base and J by 5 bases, with 1 base of the junction left unmatched. Germline V gene lookup returns CDR1 SGHAT and CDR2 FQDESV (reference sequence). This CDR3 has 13 amino acids. CDR3 sequence (DNA): TGTGCCAGCAGCTTAGGACTAGCGAACGAGCAGTACTTC. Residues: CASSLGLANEQYF.

This clonotype occurred a few times. This chain connects TRBV6-1 to TRBJ2-7, with TRBD1 identical over 10 bases. From germline, CDR1 is MNHNS and CDR2 SASEGT. Trimming at V came to 0 bases and at J to 4 bases, leaving 3 bases not matched to a gene. The CDR3 contains 15 residues. CDR3 in amino acids: CASSEAGTGVYEQYF. In DNA form, the CDR3 reads TGTGCCAGCAGTGAAGCCGGGACAGGGGTTTACGAGCAGTACTTC.